This TCR beta chain derives from a study of cytomegalovirus exposure and HLA in healthy donors. The CDR3 covers 16 residues. V lost 7 bases and J lost 8; bases outside the gene matches: 18. Germline lookup yields CDR1 SGHRS and CDR2 YFSETQ. PCR was performed using 60 Vbeta and 13 Jbeta primers. Sequencing was performed with immunoSEQ multiplex PCR; in TCRdb, only in-frame clones are kept and a portion is missing. In the table there are about 170,000 clones, around 80% of which are singletons. The receptor was derived from a woman between 18 and 30 years old in good health and CMV-seronegative. The source material was PBMCs. The rearrangement links TRBV5-1 to TRBJ2-1, with 7 bases lining up with TRBD2. DNA of the CDR3: TGCGCCAGCGGCTCCGGTCCGGGGGAGGGCCCTGATGAGCAGTTCTTC. This encodes CASGSGPGEGPDEQFF. Together with reference TRBV5-1 and TRBJ2-1, the CDR3 gives the full variable domain: KAGVTQTPRYLIKTRGQQVTLSCSPISGHRSVSWYQQTPGQGLQFLFEYFSETQRNKGNFPGRFSGRQFSNSRSEMNVSTLELGDSALYLCASGSGPGEGPDEQFFGPGTRLTVL.